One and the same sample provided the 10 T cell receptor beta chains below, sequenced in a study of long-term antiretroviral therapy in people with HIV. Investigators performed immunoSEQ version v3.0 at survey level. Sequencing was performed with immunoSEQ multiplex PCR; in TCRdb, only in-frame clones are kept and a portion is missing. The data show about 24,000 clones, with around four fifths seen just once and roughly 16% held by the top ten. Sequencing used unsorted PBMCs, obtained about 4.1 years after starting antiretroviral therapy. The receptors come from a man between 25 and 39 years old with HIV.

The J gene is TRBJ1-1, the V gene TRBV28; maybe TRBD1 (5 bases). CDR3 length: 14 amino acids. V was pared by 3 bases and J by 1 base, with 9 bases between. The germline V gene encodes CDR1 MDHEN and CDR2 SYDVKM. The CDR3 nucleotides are TGTGCCAGCAGTTTTCCGGGGCAGAACACTGAAGCTTTCTTT. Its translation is CASSFPGQNTEAFF.

The CDR3 nucleotides read TGCGCCAGCAGTGTCGGGGGTCCCGAAGAGACCCAGTACTTC. Its protein product is CASSVGGPEETQYF. The rearrangement joins TRBV5-1 to TRBJ2-5, with D perhaps matching TRBD2 (6 bases). Germline V gene data show CDR1 as SGHRS and CDR2 as YFSETQ. The CDR3 runs to 14 residues. The ends were cut back, 5 bases at V and 3 bases at J, with 14 bases in the middle. The full variable domain, rest sourced from reference TRBV5-1 and TRBJ2-5, is KAGVTQTPRYLIKTRGQQVTLSCSPISGHRSVSWYQQTPGQGLQFLFEYFSETQRNKGNFPGRFSGRQFSNSRSEMNVSTLELGDSALYLCASSVGGPEETQYFGPGTRLLVL.

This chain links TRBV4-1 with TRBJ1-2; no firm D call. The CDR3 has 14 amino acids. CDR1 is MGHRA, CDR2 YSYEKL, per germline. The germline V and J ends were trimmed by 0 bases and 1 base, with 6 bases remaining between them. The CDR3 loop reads CASSQEQINYGYTF. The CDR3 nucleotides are TGCGCCAGCAGCCAAGAACAGATTAACTATGGCTACACCTTC.

CDR3 sequence reads: CASSPGLAGAQETQYF. In DNA, the CDR3 is TGTGCCAGCAGCCCCGGACTAGCGGGAGCCCAAGAGACCCAGTACTTC. The chain couples TRBV7-9 to TRBJ2-5, with TRBD2 matching over 13 bases. The germline V gene encodes CDR1 SEHNR and CDR2 FQNEAQ (reference sequence). With 5 bases clipped from V and 1 base from J, the junction kept 4 bases outside the gene matches. The CDR3 runs 16 residues. The full variable domain, its missing parts supplied by reference TRBV7-9 and TRBJ2-5, is DTGVSQNPRHKITKRGQNVTFRCDPISEHNRLYWYRQTLGQGPEFLTYFQNEAQLEKSRLLSDRFSAERPKGSFSTLEIQRTEQGDSAMYLCASSPGLAGAQETQYFGPGTRLLVL.

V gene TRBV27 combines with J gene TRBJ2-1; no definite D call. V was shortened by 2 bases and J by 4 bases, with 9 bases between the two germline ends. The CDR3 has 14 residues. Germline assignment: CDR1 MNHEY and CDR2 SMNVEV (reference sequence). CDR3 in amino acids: CASSLRADYNEQFF. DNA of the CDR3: TGTGCCAGCAGTTTAAGGGCAGATTACAATGAGCAGTTCTTC.

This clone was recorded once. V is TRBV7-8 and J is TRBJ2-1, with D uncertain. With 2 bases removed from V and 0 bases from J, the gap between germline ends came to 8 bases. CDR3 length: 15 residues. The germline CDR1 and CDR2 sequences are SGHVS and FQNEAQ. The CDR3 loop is CASSLPASSYNEQFF. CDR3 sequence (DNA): TGTGCCAGCAGCTTACCGGCGAGCTCCTACAATGAGCAGTTCTTC.

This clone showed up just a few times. The CDR3 nucleotides read TGTGCCAGCAGCTTAGCACAGGCAGATCAGCCCCAGCATTTT. Its protein is CASSLAQADQPQHF. This chain connects TRBV7-9 to TRBJ1-5; D is possibly TRBD1 (5 bases). V was cut by 0 bases and J by 5 bases, with 8 bases left in between. The germline V gene encodes CDR1 SEHNR and CDR2 FQNEAQ (reference sequence). This CDR3 is 14 amino acids long. Full variable domain (missing parts from reference TRBV7-9 and TRBJ1-5): DTGVSQNPRHKITKRGQNVTFRCDPISEHNRLYWYRQTLGQGPEFLTYFQNEAQLEKSRLLSDRFSAERPKGSFSTLEIQRTEQGDSAMYLCASSLAQADQPQHFGDGTRLSIL.

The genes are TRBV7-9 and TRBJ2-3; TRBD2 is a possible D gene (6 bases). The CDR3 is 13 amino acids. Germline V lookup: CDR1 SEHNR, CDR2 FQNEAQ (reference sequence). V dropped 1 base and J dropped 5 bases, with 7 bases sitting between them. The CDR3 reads CASSLGRGDTQYF. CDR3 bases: TGTGCCAGCAGCTTAGGGCGGGGAGATACGCAGTATTTT.

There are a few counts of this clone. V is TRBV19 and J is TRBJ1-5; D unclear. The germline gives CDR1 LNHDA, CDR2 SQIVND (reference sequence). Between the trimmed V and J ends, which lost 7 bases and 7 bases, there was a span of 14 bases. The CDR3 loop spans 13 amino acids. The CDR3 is CASMAAVRQPQHF. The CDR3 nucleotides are TGTGCCAGTATGGCGGCGGTGCGCCAGCCCCAGCATTTT.

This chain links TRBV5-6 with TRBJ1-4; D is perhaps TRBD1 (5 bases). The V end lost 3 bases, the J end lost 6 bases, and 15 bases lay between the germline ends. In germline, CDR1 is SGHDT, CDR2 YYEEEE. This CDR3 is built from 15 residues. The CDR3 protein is CASSSGGTGDEKLFF. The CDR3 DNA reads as TGTGCCAGCAGCTCTGGTGGGACGGGGGATGAAAAACTGTTTTTT. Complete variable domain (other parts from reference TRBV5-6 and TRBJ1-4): DAGVTQSPTHLIKTRGQQVTLRCSPKSGHDTVSWYQQALGQGPQFIFQYYEEEERQRGNFPDRFSGHQFPNYSSELNVNALLLGDSALYLCASSSGGTGDEKLFFGSGTQLSVL.